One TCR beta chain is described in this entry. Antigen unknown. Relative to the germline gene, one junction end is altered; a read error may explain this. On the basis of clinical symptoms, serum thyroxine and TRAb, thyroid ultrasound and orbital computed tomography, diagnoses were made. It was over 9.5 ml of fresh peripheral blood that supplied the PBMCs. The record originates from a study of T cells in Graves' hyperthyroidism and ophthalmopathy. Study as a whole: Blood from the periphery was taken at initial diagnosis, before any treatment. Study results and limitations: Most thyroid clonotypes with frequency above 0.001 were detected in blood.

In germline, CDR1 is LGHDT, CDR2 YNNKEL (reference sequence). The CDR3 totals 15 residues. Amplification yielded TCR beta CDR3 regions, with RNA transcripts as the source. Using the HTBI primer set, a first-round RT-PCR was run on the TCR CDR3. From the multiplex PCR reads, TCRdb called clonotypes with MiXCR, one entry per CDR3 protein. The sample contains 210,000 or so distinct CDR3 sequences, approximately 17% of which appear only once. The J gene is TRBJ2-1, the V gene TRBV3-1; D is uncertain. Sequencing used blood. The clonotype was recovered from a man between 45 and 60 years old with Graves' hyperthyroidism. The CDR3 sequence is CASNQVASSYNEQFF. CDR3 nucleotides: TGTGCCAGCAACCAAGTGGCCAGCTCCTACAATGAGCAGTTCTTC.